This T cell receptor (beta chain) stems from a study of T cell clonotyping in hematopoietic cell transplantation. A word on this clone: The antigen is undetermined.

Recipients were bled about 28 days pretransplant and at posttransplant days 30, 100, 180. CDR1 and CDR2 (germline): MGHRA, YSYEKL. The CDR3 contains 16 residues. Trimming took 3 bases from V and 11 from J, leaving 25 bases between them. General study findings and limits: At the given depth, recipient repertoires were over 95% de novo clonotypes. After transplant, recipient diversity fell while pathologically expanded clonotypes grew through day 180. Cells were unsorted, so CD4 and CD8 contributions were not separated.

TCRdb keeps only in-frame clones here, not all; method: immunoSEQ multiplex PCR. The sample includes several thousand clones, 95% to 96% of them seen just once. The sequence derives from a male patient aged 40-55 years who had an allogeneic stem cell transplant from a related donor, so the T cells may come from the graft donor. Some clones in this sample may be carry-over from other donors' samples. Here the sequenced sample was PBMCs, taken 30 days after allogeneic stem cell transplant. The chain joins TRBV4-1 to TRBJ1-1; the D gene is possibly TRBD1 (6 bases). As DNA, the CDR3 is TGCGCCAGCAGCCAGCTCGTCCTCGCGGGGGGGGCGCGGGCTTTCTTT. As protein: CASSQLVLAGGARAFF.